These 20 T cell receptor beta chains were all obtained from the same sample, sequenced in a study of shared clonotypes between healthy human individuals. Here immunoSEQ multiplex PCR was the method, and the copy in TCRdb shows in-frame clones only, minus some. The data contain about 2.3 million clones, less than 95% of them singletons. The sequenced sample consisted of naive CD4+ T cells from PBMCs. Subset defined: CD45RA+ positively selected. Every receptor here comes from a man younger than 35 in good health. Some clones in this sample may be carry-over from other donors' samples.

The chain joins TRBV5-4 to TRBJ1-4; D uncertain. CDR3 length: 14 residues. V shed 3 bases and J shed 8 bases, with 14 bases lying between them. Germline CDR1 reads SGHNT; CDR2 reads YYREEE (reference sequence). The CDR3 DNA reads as TGTGCCAGCAGCTCACGGGCCCATGAAGAAAAACTGTTTTTT. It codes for CASSSRAHEEKLFF. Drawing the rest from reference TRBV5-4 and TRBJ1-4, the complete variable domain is ETGVTQSPTHLIKTRGQQVTLRCSSQSGHNTVSWYQQALGQGPQFIFQYYREEENGRGNFPPRFSGLQFPNYSSELNVNALELDDSALYLCASSSRAHEEKLFFGSGTQLSVL.

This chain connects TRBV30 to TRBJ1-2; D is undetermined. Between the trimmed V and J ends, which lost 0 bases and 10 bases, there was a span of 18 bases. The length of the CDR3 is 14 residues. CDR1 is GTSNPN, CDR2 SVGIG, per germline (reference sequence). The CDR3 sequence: CAWSVIGQASDYTF. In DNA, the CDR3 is TGTGCCTGGAGTGTTATAGGCCAGGCCTCTGACTACACCTTC.

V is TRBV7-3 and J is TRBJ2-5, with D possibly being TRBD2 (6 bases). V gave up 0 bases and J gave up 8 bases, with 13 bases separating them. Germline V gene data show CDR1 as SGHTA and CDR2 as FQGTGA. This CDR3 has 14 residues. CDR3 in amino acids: CASSLTGPGGTQYF. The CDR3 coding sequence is TGTGCCAGCAGCTTAACAGGCCCCGGGGGAACCCAGTACTTC.

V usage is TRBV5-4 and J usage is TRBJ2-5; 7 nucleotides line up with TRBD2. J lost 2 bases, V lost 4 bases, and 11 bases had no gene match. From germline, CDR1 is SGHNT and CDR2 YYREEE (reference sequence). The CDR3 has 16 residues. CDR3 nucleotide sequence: TGTGCCAGCAGCCCCGGGGTAGCGGGTCGACAAGAGACCCAGTACTTC. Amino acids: CASSPGVAGRQETQYF. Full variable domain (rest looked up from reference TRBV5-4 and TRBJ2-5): ETGVTQSPTHLIKTRGQQVTLRCSSQSGHNTVSWYQQALGQGPQFIFQYYREEENGRGNFPPRFSGLQFPNYSSELNVNALELDDSALYLCASSPGVAGRQETQYFGPGTRLLVL.

CDR3 in DNA: TGTGCCAGCAGACATCATAGATGGGGACAGGCCTCCTACGAGCAGTACTTC. This gives the protein CASRHHRWGQASYEQYF. V gene TRBV28 combines with J gene TRBJ2-7, with 8 bases lining up with TRBD1. The V gene end was trimmed by 6 bases and the J gene end by 0 bases; junction bases not matched to a gene: 13. The CDR3 runs to 17 residues. In germline, CDR1 is MDHEN, CDR2 SYDVKM. Full variable domain (rest looked up from reference TRBV28 and TRBJ2-7): DVKVTQSSRYLVKRTGEKVFLECVQDMDHENMFWYRQDPGLGLRLIYFSYDVKMKEKGDIPEGYSVSREKKERFSLILESASTNQTSMYLCASRHHRWGQASYEQYFGPGTRLTVT.

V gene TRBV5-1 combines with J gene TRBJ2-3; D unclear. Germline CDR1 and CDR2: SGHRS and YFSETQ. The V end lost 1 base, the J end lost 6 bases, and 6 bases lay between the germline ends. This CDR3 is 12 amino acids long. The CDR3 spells CASSLLLDTQYF. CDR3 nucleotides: TGCGCCAGCAGCTTGTTGCTCGATACGCAGTATTTT.

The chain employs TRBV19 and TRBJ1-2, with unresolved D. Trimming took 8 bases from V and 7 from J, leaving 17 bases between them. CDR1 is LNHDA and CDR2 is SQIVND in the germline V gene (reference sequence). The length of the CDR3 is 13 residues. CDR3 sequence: CASGEGGPSGYTF. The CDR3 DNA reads TGTGCCAGTGGGGAAGGCGGTCCTTCTGGCTACACCTTC.

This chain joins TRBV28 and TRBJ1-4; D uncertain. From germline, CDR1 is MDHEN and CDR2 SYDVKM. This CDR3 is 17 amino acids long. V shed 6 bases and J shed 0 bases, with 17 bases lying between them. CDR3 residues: CASSPRAGSATNEKLFF. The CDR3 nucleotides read TGTGCCAGCAGCCCTCGTGCTGGGAGCGCAACTAATGAAAAACTGTTTTTT.

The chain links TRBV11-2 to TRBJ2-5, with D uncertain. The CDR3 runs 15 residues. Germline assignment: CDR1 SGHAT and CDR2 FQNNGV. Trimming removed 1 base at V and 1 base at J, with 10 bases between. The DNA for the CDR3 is TGTGCCAGCAGCTTAGTGAAGACCGTCCAAGAGACCCAGTACTTC. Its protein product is CASSLVKTVQETQYF.

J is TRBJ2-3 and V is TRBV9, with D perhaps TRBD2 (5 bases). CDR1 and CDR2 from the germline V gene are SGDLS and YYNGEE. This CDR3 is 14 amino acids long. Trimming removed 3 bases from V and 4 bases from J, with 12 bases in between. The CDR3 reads CASSALISADTQYF. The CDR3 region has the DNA TGTGCCAGCAGCGCTCTGATTAGCGCAGATACGCAGTATTTT. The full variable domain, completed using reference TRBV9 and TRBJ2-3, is DSGVTQTPKHLITATGQRVTLRCSPRSGDLSVYWYQQSLDQGLQFLIQYYNGEERAKGNILERFSAQQFPDLHSELNLSSLELGDSALYFCASSALISADTQYFGPGTRLTVL.

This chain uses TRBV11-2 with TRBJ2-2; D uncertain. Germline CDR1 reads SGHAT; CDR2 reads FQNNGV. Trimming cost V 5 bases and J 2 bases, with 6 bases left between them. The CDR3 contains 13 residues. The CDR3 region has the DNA TGTGCCAGCAGCAAAACTAACACCGGGGAGCTGTTTTTT. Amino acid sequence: CASSKTNTGELFF.

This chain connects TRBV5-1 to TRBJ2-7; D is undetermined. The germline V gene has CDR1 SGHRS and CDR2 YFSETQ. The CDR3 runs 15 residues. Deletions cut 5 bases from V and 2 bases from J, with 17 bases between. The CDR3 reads CASRALPGATYEQYF. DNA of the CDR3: TGCGCCAGCAGGGCTCTACCGGGCGCCACCTACGAGCAGTACTTC.

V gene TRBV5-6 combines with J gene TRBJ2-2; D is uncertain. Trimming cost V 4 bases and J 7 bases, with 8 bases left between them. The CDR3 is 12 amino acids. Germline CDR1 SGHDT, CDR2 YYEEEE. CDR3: CASSRLLGELFF. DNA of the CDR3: TGTGCCAGCAGCAGGCTGCTCGGGGAGCTGTTTTTT.

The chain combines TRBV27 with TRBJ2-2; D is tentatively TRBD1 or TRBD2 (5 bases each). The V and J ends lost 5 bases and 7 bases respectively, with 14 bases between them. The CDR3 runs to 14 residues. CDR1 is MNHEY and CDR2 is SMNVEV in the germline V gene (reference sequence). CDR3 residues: CASSPLGAGGELFF. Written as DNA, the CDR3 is TGTGCCAGCAGTCCCCTCGGGGCGGGCGGGGAGCTGTTTTTT.

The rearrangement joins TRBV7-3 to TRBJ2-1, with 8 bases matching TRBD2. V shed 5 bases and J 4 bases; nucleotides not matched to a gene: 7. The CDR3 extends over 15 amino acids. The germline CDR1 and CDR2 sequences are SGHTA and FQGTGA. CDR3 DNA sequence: TGTGCCAGCAGCCCTCAAGCGGGAGAGTACAATGAGCAGTTCTTC. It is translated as CASSPQAGEYNEQFF.

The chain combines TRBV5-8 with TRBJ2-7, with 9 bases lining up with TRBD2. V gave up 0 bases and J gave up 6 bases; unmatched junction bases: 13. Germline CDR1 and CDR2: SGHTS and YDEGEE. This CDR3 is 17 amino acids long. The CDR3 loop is CASSLVLAGSLLGEQYF. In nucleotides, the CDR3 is TGTGCCAGCAGCTTGGTTCTAGCGGGAAGCCTACTGGGCGAGCAGTACTTC.

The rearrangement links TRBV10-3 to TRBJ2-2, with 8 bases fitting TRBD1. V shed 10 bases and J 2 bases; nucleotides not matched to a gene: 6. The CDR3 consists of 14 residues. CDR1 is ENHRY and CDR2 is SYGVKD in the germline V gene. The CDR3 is CATHRGINTGELFF. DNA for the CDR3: TGTGCCACGCACAGGGGGATTAACACCGGGGAGCTGTTTTTT.

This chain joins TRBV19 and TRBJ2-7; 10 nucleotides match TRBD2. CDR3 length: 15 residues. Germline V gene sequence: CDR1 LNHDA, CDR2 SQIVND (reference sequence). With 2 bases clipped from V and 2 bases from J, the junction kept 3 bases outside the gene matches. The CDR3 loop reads CASSIIAGGTYEQYF. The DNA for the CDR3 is TGTGCCAGTAGTATAATAGCGGGAGGTACCTACGAGCAGTACTTC.

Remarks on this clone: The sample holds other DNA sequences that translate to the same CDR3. This CDR3 reads CASSFGLRSTDTQYF. DNA for the CDR3: TGTGCCAGCAGCTTTGGTCTGAGAAGCACAGATACGCAGTATTTT. This chain connects TRBV7-3 to TRBJ2-3, with D unclear. This CDR3 is built from 15 residues. Trimming took off 3 bases at V and 0 bases at J, with 10 bases between the two ends. Germline CDR1 is SGHTA and CDR2 is FQGTGA. The entire variable domain, with the rest obtained from reference TRBV7-3 and TRBJ2-3, is as follows: GAGVSQTPSNKVTEKGKYVELRCDPISGHTALYWYRQSLGQGPEFLIYFQGTGAADDSGLPNDRFFAVRPEGSVSTLKIQRTERGDSAVYLCASSFGLRSTDTQYFGPGTRLTVL.

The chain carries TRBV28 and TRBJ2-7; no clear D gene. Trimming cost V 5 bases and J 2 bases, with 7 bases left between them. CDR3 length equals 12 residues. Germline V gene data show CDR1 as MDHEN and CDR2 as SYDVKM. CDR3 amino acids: CASSNGAYEQYF. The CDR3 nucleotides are TGTGCCAGCAGTAATGGCGCCTACGAGCAGTACTTC.